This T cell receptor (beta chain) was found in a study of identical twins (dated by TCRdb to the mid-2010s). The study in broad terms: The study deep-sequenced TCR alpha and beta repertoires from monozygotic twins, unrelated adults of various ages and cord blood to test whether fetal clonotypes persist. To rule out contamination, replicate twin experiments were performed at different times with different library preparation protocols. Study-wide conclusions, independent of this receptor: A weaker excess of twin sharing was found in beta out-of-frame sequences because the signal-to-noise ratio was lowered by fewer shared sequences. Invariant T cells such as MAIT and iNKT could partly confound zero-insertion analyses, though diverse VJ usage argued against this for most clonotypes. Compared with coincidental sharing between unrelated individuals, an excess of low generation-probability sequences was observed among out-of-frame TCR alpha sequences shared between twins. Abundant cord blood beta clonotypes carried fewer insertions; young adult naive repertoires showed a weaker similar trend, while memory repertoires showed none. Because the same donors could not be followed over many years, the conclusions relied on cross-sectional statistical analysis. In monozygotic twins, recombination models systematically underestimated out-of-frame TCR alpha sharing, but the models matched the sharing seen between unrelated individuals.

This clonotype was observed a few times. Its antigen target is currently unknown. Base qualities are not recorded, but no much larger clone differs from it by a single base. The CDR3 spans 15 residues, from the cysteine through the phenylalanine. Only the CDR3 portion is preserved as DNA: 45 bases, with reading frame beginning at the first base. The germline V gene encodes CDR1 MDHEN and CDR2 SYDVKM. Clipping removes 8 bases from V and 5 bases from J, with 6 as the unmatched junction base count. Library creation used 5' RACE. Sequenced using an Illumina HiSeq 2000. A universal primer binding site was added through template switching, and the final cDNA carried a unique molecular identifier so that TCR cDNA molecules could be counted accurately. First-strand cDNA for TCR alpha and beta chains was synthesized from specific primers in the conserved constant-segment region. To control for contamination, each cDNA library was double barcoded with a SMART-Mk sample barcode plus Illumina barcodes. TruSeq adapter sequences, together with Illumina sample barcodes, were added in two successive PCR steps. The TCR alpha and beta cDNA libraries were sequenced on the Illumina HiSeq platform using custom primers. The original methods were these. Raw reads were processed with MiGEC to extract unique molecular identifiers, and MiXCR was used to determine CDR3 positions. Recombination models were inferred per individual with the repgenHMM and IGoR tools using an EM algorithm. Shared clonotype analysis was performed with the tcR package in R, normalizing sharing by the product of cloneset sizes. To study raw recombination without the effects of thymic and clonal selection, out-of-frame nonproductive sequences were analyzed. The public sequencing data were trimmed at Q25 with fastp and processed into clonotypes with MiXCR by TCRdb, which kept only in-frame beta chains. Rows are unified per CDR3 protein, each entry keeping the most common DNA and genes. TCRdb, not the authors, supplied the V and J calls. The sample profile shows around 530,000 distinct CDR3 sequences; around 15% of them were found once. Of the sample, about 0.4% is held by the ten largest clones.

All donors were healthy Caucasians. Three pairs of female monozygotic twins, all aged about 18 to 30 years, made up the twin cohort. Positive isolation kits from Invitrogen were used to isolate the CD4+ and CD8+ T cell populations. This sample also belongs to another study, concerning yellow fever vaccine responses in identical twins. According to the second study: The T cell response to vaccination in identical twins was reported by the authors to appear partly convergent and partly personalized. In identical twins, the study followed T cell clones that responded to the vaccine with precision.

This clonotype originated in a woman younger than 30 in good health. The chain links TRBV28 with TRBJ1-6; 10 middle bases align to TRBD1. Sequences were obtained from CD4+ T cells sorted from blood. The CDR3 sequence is CASGTGDTDNSPLHF. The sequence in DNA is TGTGCCAGCGGGACAGGGGATACCGATAATTCACCCCTCCACTTT.